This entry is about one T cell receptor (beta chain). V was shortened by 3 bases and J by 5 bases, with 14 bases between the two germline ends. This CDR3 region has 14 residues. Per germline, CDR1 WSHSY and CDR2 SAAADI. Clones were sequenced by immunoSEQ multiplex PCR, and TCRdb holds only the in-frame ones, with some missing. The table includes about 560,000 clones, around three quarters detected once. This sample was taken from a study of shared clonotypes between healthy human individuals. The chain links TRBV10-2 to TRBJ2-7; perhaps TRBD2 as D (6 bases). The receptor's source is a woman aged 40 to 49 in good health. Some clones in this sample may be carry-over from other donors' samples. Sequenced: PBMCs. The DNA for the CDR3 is TGCGCCAGCAGTGATAGTTTGCGGGACCACGAGCAGTACTTC. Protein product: CASSDSLRDHEQYF.